This T cell receptor beta chain was identified in a study of PD-L1 blockade in urothelial cancer. Study details: Male patients with bladder-origin urothelial cancer numbered about nine tenths of the roughly 29.

Assay used: immunoSEQ multiplex PCR; TCRdb lists only in-frame clones, some missing. The sample has more than 45,000 clones, about 82% seen once; the top ten hold 8.8%. The time point here: peripheral blood 6 weeks after treatment start. The patients' disease, urothelial carcinoma, was locally advanced or metastatic. In germline, CDR1 is SGHRS, CDR2 YFSETQ. Losses at the gene ends were 4 bases for V and 10 bases for J; bases not matched to a gene: 17. The CDR3 runs to 17 residues. Study-wide findings and caveats: Below-median pretreatment blood TCR clonality predicted better survival.

With respect to this clone: Its target is unknown.

J is TRBJ2-1 and V is TRBV5-1; 10 bases are a match to TRBD2. This TCR was recovered from a man in his 70s with urothelial cancer. The source was PBMCs, collected around atezolizumab (anti-PD-L1) treatment. The CDR3 loop reads CASSLRGAGGPWGEQFF. The CDR3 region has the DNA TGCGCCAGCAGCCTGAGGGGAGCGGGAGGGCCCTGGGGCGAGCAGTTCTTC.